Listed here is a single T cell receptor (beta chain). Only a few counts were recorded for this clone. Its recognized antigen is unknown. This likely came from a read error, as a far larger clone is one base away. The CDR3 spans 14 residues, from the cysteine through the phenylalanine. Solely the CDR3 DNA is kept, with 42 bases framed from the first base. CDR1 and CDR2 are read off the germline V gene (reference sequence) as SGHAT and FQDESV. Unmatched junction bases come to 2, with V trimmed by 1 base and J by 6 bases. This entry comes from a study of beta chain features in type 1 diabetes (dated by TCRdb to the late 2010s). Regarding the study in general: Mean age, gender distribution, total cell number and subset yield did not differ between patients and healthy donors. Naive and central memory subsets were obtained from all 30 or so donors, but regulatory and stem cell-like memory subsets were isolated from only 8 patients and about eight healthy donors. The study compared TCRB repertoires of sorted circulating CD4+ T cell subsets between recently diagnosed type 1 diabetes patients and matched healthy donors. Across all samples, approximately 98,000,000 sorted cells were examined, and cell number per subset correlated strongly with RNA yield. Points the paper makes about the study in general: Type 1 diabetes patients showed a moderate but significant shortening of TCRB CDR3 length in all four CD4+ subsets. Shorter templates might have been favored by PCR, but patient and control samples were amplified and corrected together, so both groups would have been affected equally by any skew. Naive, central memory and regulatory TCRB repertoires appeared to be more alike among patients than among healthy donors. Fewer insertions and more nucleotide deletions at VDJ recombination sites were observed in patients with type 1 diabetes, implying thymic rearrangement abnormalities. Because the HLA sub-analyses included only small numbers of individuals, any influence of HLA type on TCRB rearrangement was left unresolved. Sequencing cDNA rather than genomic DNA could over-represent highly expressing activated cells, although activation and CD3 levels did not differ between groups.

From each donor, a single peripheral blood sample of about 120 mL on average was drawn into heparinised tubes. A BD FACSAria II was used to sort naive, central memory, regulatory and stem cell-like memory CD4+ T cells with a panel that included CD45RO, CCR7, CD25, CD127, CD95 and CD27. Purity was above 98% for every sorted population. PBMCs were isolated right away by Lymphoprep density gradient centrifugation and were stained directly, without culture. So that batch effects would be minimized, each experiment stained and sorted samples in pairs, pairing one healthy donor with one patient. The entire amount of isolated RNA was reverse transcribed using the High Capacity cDNA Reverse Transcription Kit, so the sequenced TCRB transcripts were expressed ones. Naive, central memory and regulatory T cell samples underwent deep immunoSEQ sequencing, averaging about 3.57 million total reads per sample. Sorted cells were lysed in RLT buffer and RNA was extracted with DNase-treated RNeasy Micro or Mini kits, depending on cell number. To prevent cross-contamination, each cell subset was processed individually, whereas patient and healthy donor samples were processed jointly. The immunoSEQ multiplex PCR was used to amplify TCRB sequences from cDNA, yielding 87-bp fragments that span the CDR3 region. The amplicons were sequenced using the Illumina HiSeq platform. The source study handled its data this way. PCR bias was corrected computationally using synthetic template baselines, and reads within Hamming distance 2 were collapsed, with unmergeable singletons discarded. Reads were aligned to IMGT to assign V, D and J genes, CDR3 length, and insertions or deletions at six rearrangement sites. Within each subset, clonotype counts were normalized to sorted cell number, after which true diversity and Gini coefficients were computed with the tcR R package. The overlap coefficient, calculated on TCRB nucleotide sequences, was used to measure repertoire sharing. Not all clones reach the TCRdb copy of this immuneACCESS table, which keeps in-frame sequences only. Checked studies attribute under half of the gap to unresolved V genes and leave the rest unexplained. V, J and clone size were drawn from that table, and D and trimming were deduced from the DNA. The sample data list approximately 170,000 clones, and about 8% of these were observed just once. Of the sample, approximately 1% falls within the top ten clones.

The chain was built from TRBV11-1 and TRBJ1-4, and TRBD1 aligns with 7 junction nucleotides. Sequenced: central memory CD4+ T cells from blood. The source is a middle-aged woman with type 1 diabetes. The CDR3 region reads CASSLVGTDEKLFF. The DNA sequence is TGTGCCAGCAGCTTAGTCGGGACAGATGAAAAACTGTTTTTT.